This passage covers 15 T cell receptor beta chains from one sample sequenced in a study of shared clonotypes between healthy human individuals. Measured with immunoSEQ multiplex PCR; TCRdb has only the in-frame clones, and not every one. The sample yields around 2,000,000 clones, less than 95% seen once. Naive CD8 cells, CD45RO-negative and positively selected for CCR7, excluded terminally differentiated effector memory CD45RA+ cells. Sequenced input: naive CD8+ T cells sorted from blood. These receptors originate from a man younger than 35 in good health.

This clone showed up just once. This chain links TRBV14 with TRBJ2-3; 10 bases are a match to TRBD1. The CDR3 contains 15 residues. V lost 4 bases and J lost 4; bases outside the gene matches: 5. Per the germline V gene, CDR1 is SGHDN and CDR2 is FVKESK. In DNA form, the CDR3 reads TGTGCCAGCAGCCTGGGACAGGGGCTGGCAGATACGCAGTATTTT. The encoded protein is CASSLGQGLADTQYF. Full variable domain (remainder filled in from reference TRBV14 and TRBJ2-3): EAGVTQFPSHSVIEKGQTVTLRCDPISGHDNLYWYRRVMGKEIKFLLHFVKESKQDESGMPNNRFLAERTGGTYSTLKVQPAELEDSGVYFCASSLGQGLADTQYFGPGTRLTVL.

About this clone itself: A read error may account for a junction end that differs from germline. The chain joins TRBV7-7 to TRBJ2-7; TRBD2 is a possible D gene (5 bases). The CDR3 covers 16 residues. Per the germline V gene, CDR1 is SSHAT and CDR2 is FNYEAQ (reference sequence). For the CDR3, the DNA is TGTGCTAGCAGCTTAGGGTCCGGACTTGGGAAGGACGAGCAGTACTTC. Protein product: CASSLGSGLGKDEQYF.

The chain recombines TRBV10-2 with TRBJ1-4; no reliable D call. In germline, CDR1 is WSHSY, CDR2 SAAADI. The V gene lost 5 bases and the J gene lost 8 bases, with 18 bases spanning the gap. CDR3 size: 15 residues. CDR3 coding DNA: TGCGCCAGCAGTTTAGAGGAGGTCTCGGTCGAAAAACTGTTTTTT. Its protein product is CASSLEEVSVEKLFF.

With regard to this clone: Different DNA sequences within this sample yield the same CDR3. The chain has TRBV6-1 and TRBJ2-7, with TRBD1 matching over 7 bases. The CDR3 extends over 14 amino acids. With 5 bases clipped from V and 3 bases from J, the junction kept 7 bases outside the gene matches. Germline V gene lookup returns CDR1 MNHNS and CDR2 SASEGT. CDR3 DNA: TGTGCCAGCAGTCTGACAGGGACCCTCTACGAGCAGTACTTC. It encodes CASSLTGTLYEQYF.

V usage is TRBV7-8 and J usage is TRBJ1-6, with 9 bases that match TRBD1. V shed 5 bases and J 5 bases; nucleotides not matched to a gene: 4. Germline V gene sequence: CDR1 SGHVS, CDR2 FQNEAQ. CDR3 length: 15 residues. The CDR3 nucleotides read TGTGCCAGCAGCATCGACAGGGGGAATAATTCACCCCTCCACTTT. The encoded protein is CASSIDRGNNSPLHF.

The chain employs TRBV10-2 and TRBJ2-3, with 9 bases matching TRBD2. V shed 4 bases and J 2 bases; nucleotides not matched to a gene: 7. This CDR3 has 16 residues. Germline loops: CDR1 WSHSY, CDR2 SAAADI. CDR3 bases: TGCGCCAGCAGTGGTCGGCGGGGGGGCCTCACAGATACGCAGTATTTT. Residues: CASSGRRGGLTDTQYF.

Details on this clone: The same CDR3 can be traced to other DNA sequences in this sample. The genes are TRBV6-5 and TRBJ1-6, with TRBD1 identical over 8 bases. Germline CDR1 is MNHEY and CDR2 is SVGAGI. The length of the CDR3 is 14 residues. J was trimmed by 7 bases and V by 2 bases; bases with no gene match: 1. CDR3 coding DNA: TGTGCCAGCAGTTACGGACAGGGCAATTCACCCCTCCACTTT. Its protein product is CASSYGQGNSPLHF.

This chain uses TRBV10-3 with TRBJ1-2, with TRBD1 matching 7 bases. Germline trimming cut 7 bases from V and 5 bases from J; bases unmatched to any gene: 13. This CDR3 comprises 15 residues. Germline CDR1 and CDR2: ENHRY and SYGVKD. The CDR3 DNA follows: TGTGCCATCACTCCCGGGGAAGGGGGCCAATATGGCTACACCTTC. Translated, it gives CAITPGEGGQYGYTF.

As to this clone: Other nucleotide sequences from this sample produce the same CDR3. V usage is TRBV27 and J usage is TRBJ2-7, with 7 bases aligning to TRBD1. Per the germline V gene, CDR1 is MNHEY and CDR2 is SMNVEV (reference sequence). V lost 2 bases to trimming and J lost 3 bases; unmatched junction nucleotides: 4. The length of the CDR3 is 14 residues. For the CDR3, the DNA is TGTGCCAGCAGTTTACGGGGACAGATCTACGAGCAGTACTTC. Amino acid sequence: CASSLRGQIYEQYF.

This chain uses TRBV28 with TRBJ2-1; D is perhaps TRBD2 (6 bases). The CDR3 runs to 15 residues. Germline V gene lookup returns CDR1 MDHEN and CDR2 SYDVKM. Trimming stripped 5 bases from V and 10 bases from J, with 21 bases between. CDR3 nucleotides: TGTGCCAGCAGTGCAGGACGCGGGGTGAGGGAGGAGCAGTTCTTC. Translation gives CASSAGRGVREEQFF.

V and J are TRBV27 and TRBJ2-7; D is possibly TRBD1 (6 bases). V was clipped by 5 bases and J by 4 bases, with 21 bases between them. The CDR3 length is 16 residues. CDR1 and CDR2 from the germline V gene are MNHEY and SMNVEV (reference sequence). This chain's CDR3 is CASSPEAQGTNYEQYF. The CDR3 bases are TGTGCCAGCAGTCCCGAGGCACAGGGTACGAATTACGAGCAGTACTTC.

The gene calls are TRBV13 and TRBJ1-5; 11 bases fit TRBD1. Trimming cost V 5 bases and J 4 bases; bases outside gene matches: 10. This CDR3 is 17 amino acids long. The germline CDR1 and CDR2 sequences are PRHDT and FYEKMQ (reference sequence). In DNA, the CDR3 is TGTGCCAGCAGCCACTCGGACAGGGGGCAAGGAAATCAGCCCCAGCATTTT. This translates into CASSHSDRGQGNQPQHF.

This clone was recorded once. This chain uses TRBV7-9 with TRBJ2-7; D uncertain. V gave up 7 bases and J gave up 0 bases, with 4 bases separating them. This CDR3 is 11 amino acids long. Germline V lookup: CDR1 SEHNR, CDR2 FQNEAQ (reference sequence). CDR3 sequence reads: CASTGSYEQYF. The CDR3 bases are TGTGCCAGCACCGGCTCCTACGAGCAGTACTTC. Filled out from reference TRBV7-9 and TRBJ2-7, the complete variable domain reads DTGVSQNPRHKITKRGQNVTFRCDPISEHNRLYWYRQTLGQGPEFLTYFQNEAQLEKSRLLSDRFSAERPKGSFSTLEIQRTEQGDSAMYLCASTGSYEQYFGPGTRLTVT.

The chain links TRBV7-8 to TRBJ2-1; D is unclear. This CDR3 comprises 11 residues. The V gene lost 7 bases and the J gene lost 5 bases, with 6 bases spanning the gap. The germline CDR1 and CDR2 sequences are SGHVS and FQNEAQ. CDR3 nucleotide sequence: TGTGCCAGCAAACTGGACAATGAGCAGTTCTTC. Protein: CASKLDNEQFF.

CDR3 region: CASREDRSSYEQYF. CDR3 coding DNA: TGCGCCAGCAGAGAGGACCGGAGCTCCTACGAGCAGTACTTC. The V and J genes are TRBV10-2 and TRBJ2-7; D is uncertain. Trimming shortened V by 6 bases and J by 0 bases, and 12 bases separated the two germline ends. The CDR3 sequence is 14 residues long. Looked up from germline, CDR1 is WSHSY and CDR2 is SAAADI.